The clone carrying this TCR beta chain was recorded many times. Its target is not known. Those with hyperthyroidism were 18 to 65 years old, newly diagnosed, and ill for under 2 months. Authors of the study amplified TCR beta CDR3 regions from RNA transcripts. First-round RT-PCR with HTBI primers amplified the TCR CDR3 region. Via MiXCR, TCRdb re-called the multiplex PCR reads, giving one row per CDR3 protein. Of approximately 400,000 distinct CDR3 sequences in the sample, 15% were seen once. This record comes from a study of T cells in Graves' hyperthyroidism and ophthalmopathy. At the level of the study: Peripheral blood was obtained at initial diagnosis, preceding any treatment.

Study-wide findings and caveats: Most thyroid clonotypes with frequency above 0.001 were detected in blood.

This CDR3 has 15 amino acids. CDR1 MNHEY and CDR2 SMNVEV come from the germline V gene (reference sequence). V lost 2 bases and J 3 bases, leaving 14 bases between the germline ends. The sequence was obtained from a woman in her twenties or thirties with Graves' hyperthyroidism. The sample was blood. The rearrangement uses TRBV27 and TRBJ2-7; possible D gene TRBD1, 6 bases. CDR3 sequence (DNA): TGTGCCAGCAGTTTAGAGGCAGGGGAGAGCTACGAGCAGTACTTC. It yields the protein CASSLEAGESYEQYF.